Shown below are 23 T cell receptor beta chains from a single sample sequenced in a study of blood T cell repertoires in COVID-19. The table came from immunoSEQ multiplex PCR; TCRdb's copy has only in-frame clones and leaves some out. The repertoire consists of some 100,000 clones, with approximately 86% occurring once and the leading ten covering 10%. The source material was peripheral blood. The receptors stem from a man in his fifties or sixties with acute or convalescent COVID-19.

The rearrangement joins TRBV5-1 to TRBJ2-1; TRBD2 matches 9 bases. V lost 2 bases and J lost 5; bases outside the gene matches: 5. CDR1 and CDR2 from the germline V gene are SGHRS and YFSETQ. CDR3 length: 15 amino acids. DNA of the CDR3: TGCGCCAGCAGCTTTTTAGCGGGAGCGGACAATGAGCAGTTCTTC. It specifies CASSFLAGADNEQFF.

The genes are TRBV6-2 or TRBV6-3 and TRBJ2-1; 15 bases agree with TRBD2. The CDR3 consists of 17 residues. Losses at the gene ends were 5 bases for V and 4 bases for J; bases not matched to a gene: 6. Germline CDR1 reads MNHEY; CDR2 reads SVGEGT. CDR3 sequence reads: CASSVGLAGGLYNEQFF. The DNA of the CDR3 is TGTGCCAGCAGTGTCGGACTAGCGGGAGGGTTATACAATGAGCAGTTCTTC.

V gene TRBV6-5 combines with J gene TRBJ1-4; no clear D gene. The germline V and J ends were trimmed by 6 bases and 10 bases, with 18 bases remaining between them. Germline V lookup: CDR1 MNHEY, CDR2 SVGAGI. This CDR3 has 14 amino acids. CDR3 in DNA: TGTGCCAGCAGCCGCCGGGAGACCGAGGGAAAACTGTTTTTT. It encodes CASSRRETEGKLFF.

The chain couples TRBV7-2 to TRBJ1-2; D may be TRBD1 (6 bases). The CDR3 loop spans 15 amino acids. V was cut by 1 base and J by 4 bases, with 13 bases left in between. Germline V gene lookup returns CDR1 SGHTA and CDR2 FQGNSA. The CDR3 DNA reads as TGTGCCAGCAGCTTAGATCAGGGGCTGGGCTATGGCTACACCTTC. It translates to CASSLDQGLGYGYTF.

The chain employs TRBV6-1 and TRBJ2-5; TRBD1 aligns across 11 bases. The CDR3 loop spans 17 amino acids. Germline V gives CDR1 MNHNS, CDR2 SASEGT. V was pared by 1 base and J by 2 bases, with 6 bases of the junction left unmatched. CDR3 amino acids: CASSEGPGTGGQETQYF. Here the CDR3 DNA reads TGTGCCAGCAGTGAAGGGCCCGGGACAGGGGGGCAAGAGACCCAGTACTTC.

V gene TRBV5-1 combines with J gene TRBJ1-1; D gene ambiguous. The germline gives CDR1 SGHRS, CDR2 YFSETQ. The CDR3 runs to 11 residues. Between the trimmed V and J ends, which lost 0 bases and 11 bases, there was a span of 8 bases. This chain's CDR3 is CASSLAPRAFF. The CDR3, as DNA: TGCGCCAGCAGCTTGGCCCCTAGGGCTTTCTTT. Drawing the rest from reference TRBV5-1 and TRBJ1-1, the complete variable domain is KAGVTQTPRYLIKTRGQQVTLSCSPISGHRSVSWYQQTPGQGLQFLFEYFSETQRNKGNFPGRFSGRQFSNSRSEMNVSTLELGDSALYLCASSLAPRAFFGQGTRLTVV.

The chain links TRBV30 to TRBJ2-6; 8 nucleotides align to TRBD2. Looked up from germline, CDR1 is GTSNPN and CDR2 is SVGIG (reference sequence). V dropped 4 bases and J dropped 4; count of bases not matched to a gene: 6. The CDR3 is 15 residues long. DNA for the CDR3: TGTGCCTGGACCCGGGGGGGCGCCGGGGCCAACGTCCTGACTTTC. This sequence encodes CAWTRGGAGANVLTF.

The V call is TRBV6-5, the J call TRBJ1-2; 7 nucleotides line up with TRBD1. With 2 bases clipped from V and 8 bases from J, the junction kept 2 bases outside the gene matches. The CDR3 covers 12 residues. CDR1 MNHEY and CDR2 SVGAGI come from the germline V gene. The CDR3 here is CASSYTGAGYTF. DNA of the CDR3: TGTGCCAGCAGTTACACAGGGGCGGGCTACACCTTC.

The J gene is TRBJ2-3, the V gene TRBV7-9; D perhaps matches TRBD1 (5 bases). Germline lookup yields CDR1 SEHNR and CDR2 FQNEAQ (reference sequence). Trimming took off 1 base at V and 0 bases at J, with 11 bases between the two ends. The CDR3 loop spans 16 amino acids. As DNA, the CDR3 is TGTGCCAGCAGCTTAGGACAGTTAGCTAGCACAGATACGCAGTATTTT. It is translated as CASSLGQLASTDTQYF.

The chain couples TRBV11-2 to TRBJ2-1; 8 bases match TRBD1. This CDR3 has 17 amino acids. V lost 0 bases, J lost 0 bases, and 4 bases stayed unmatched. The germline V gene encodes CDR1 SGHAT and CDR2 FQNNGV. CDR3 in amino acids: CASSLDPGQGSYNEQFF. The DNA of the CDR3 is TGTGCCAGCAGCTTAGACCCCGGACAGGGCTCCTACAATGAGCAGTTCTTC. Full variable domain (missing parts from reference TRBV11-2 and TRBJ2-1): EAGVAQSPRYKIIEKRQSVAFWCNPISGHATLYWYQQILGQGPKLLIQFQNNGVVDDSQLPKDRFSAERLKGVDSTLKIQPAKLEDSAVYLCASSLDPGQGSYNEQFFGPGTRLTVL.

The V gene is TRBV30, the J gene TRBJ2-7, with D unclear. The CDR3 is made up of 14 amino acids. With 0 bases removed from V and 3 bases from J, the gap between germline ends came to 12 bases. Germline CDR1 reads GTSNPN; CDR2 reads SVGIG (reference sequence). The CDR3 DNA sequence: TGTGCCTGGAGTGTAAGCGTCAACCTCTACGAGCAGTACTTC. The encoded protein is CAWSVSVNLYEQYF. Full variable domain (missing parts from reference TRBV30 and TRBJ2-7): SQTIHQWPATLVQPVGSPLSLECTVEGTSNPNLYWYRQAAGRGLQLLFYSVGIGQISSEVPQNLSASRPQDRQFILSSKKLLLSDSGFYLCAWSVSVNLYEQYFGPGTRLTVT.

As DNA, the CDR3 is TGTGCCACCAGCAGACAGGGTAGCCAGCCCCAGCATTTT. It codes for CATSRQGSQPQHF. The chain links TRBV15 to TRBJ1-5; a weak D match, TRBD1 (5 bases). V shed 2 bases and J shed 7 bases, with 9 bases lying between them. Germline values: CDR1 LNHNV, CDR2 YYDKDF (reference sequence). This CDR3 spans 13 amino acids.

Turning to this clone: The sample has other DNA sequences that encode this CDR3 too. The chain has TRBV11-2 and TRBJ2-1; D unresolved. The CDR3 runs 12 residues. Germline CDR1 and CDR2: SGHAT and FQNNGV. V lost 1 base and J 7 bases, leaving 5 bases between the germline ends. CDR3 DNA: TGTGCCAGCAGCTTAGCGGGTAATGAGCAGTTCTTC. Amino acids: CASSLAGNEQFF.

This chain connects TRBV6-1 to TRBJ1-1; 7 bases match TRBD1. J was trimmed by 5 bases and V by 3 bases; bases with no gene match: 6. The length of the CDR3 is 14 residues. Germline V lookup: CDR1 MNHNS, CDR2 SASEGT. The CDR3 spells CASSDPGQKTEAFF. CDR3 sequence (DNA): TGTGCCAGCAGTGACCCGGGACAGAAGACTGAAGCTTTCTTT.

The genes are TRBV18 and TRBJ1-2; D gene unclear. Trimming shortened V by 2 bases and J by 4 bases, and 14 bases separated the two germline ends. The CDR3 runs 15 residues. CDR1 KGHSH and CDR2 LQKENI come from the germline V gene. The CDR3: CASSPNTEGSYGYTF. CDR3 DNA: TGTGCCAGCTCACCAAATACGGAGGGTTCCTATGGCTACACCTTC.

V usage is TRBV3-1 (or the pseudogene TRBV3-2) and J usage is TRBJ2-6; D possibly corresponds to TRBD2 (6 bases). Trimming stripped 1 base from V and 0 bases from J, with 13 bases between. The CDR3 sequence is 18 residues long. Germline V gives CDR1 LGHDT, CDR2 YNNKEL (reference sequence). This chain's CDR3 is CASSQASARASGANVLTF. The CDR3 nucleotides read TGTGCCAGCAGCCAAGCTAGCGCGAGGGCCTCTGGGGCCAACGTCCTGACTTTC.

The genes are TRBV10-3 and TRBJ1-1, with unresolved D. Per germline, CDR1 ENHRY and CDR2 SYGVKD. This CDR3 contains 12 residues. V was cut by 5 bases and J by 2 bases, with 6 bases left in between. CDR3 loop: CAISLANTEAFF. DNA for the CDR3: TGTGCCATCAGTCTAGCCAACACTGAAGCTTTCTTT.

This chain links TRBV7-3 with TRBJ2-3, with 9 nucleotides matching TRBD2. The germline V gene encodes CDR1 SGHTA and CDR2 FQGTGA. V shed 2 bases and J 5 bases; nucleotides not matched to a gene: 5. CDR3 length: 15 amino acids. CDR3 bases: TGTGCCAGCAGCTTACATGAAGCGGGAGGAGATACGCAGTATTTT. Its protein product is CASSLHEAGGDTQYF.

The chain joins TRBV15 to TRBJ2-1; 8 bases are shared with TRBD2. Looked up from germline, CDR1 is LNHNV and CDR2 is YYDKDF (reference sequence). This CDR3 region has 14 residues. V shed 4 bases, J shed 8 bases, and the junction held 7 bases outside the gene matches. The CDR3 coding sequence is TGTGCCACCAGCAATACTAGCGGACCCTATGAGCAGTTCTTC. This codes for CATSNTSGPYEQFF.

The V call is TRBV6-5, the J call TRBJ1-2, with 8 bases matching TRBD1. CDR3 size: 15 residues. J was trimmed by 2 bases and V by 6 bases; bases with no gene match: 8. Per the germline V gene, CDR1 is MNHEY and CDR2 is SVGAGI. Written as DNA, the CDR3 is TGTGCCAGCAGAAGACAGGGGATGCCGAACTATGGCTACACCTTC. It translates to CASRRQGMPNYGYTF.

The genes are TRBV19 and TRBJ2-2, with D possibly being TRBD2 (6 bases). Between the trimmed V and J ends, which lost 5 bases and 0 bases, there was a span of 16 bases. Germline values: CDR1 LNHDA, CDR2 SQIVND (reference sequence). The CDR3 has 17 amino acids. This CDR3 reads CASSSPWDFTNTGELFF. CDR3 nucleotides: TGTGCCAGTAGTTCTCCCTGGGACTTCACGAACACCGGGGAGCTGTTTTTT. Based on the CDR3 plus reference TRBV19 and TRBJ2-2, the full variable domain is DGGITQSPKYLFRKEGQNVTLSCEQNLNHDAMYWYRQDPGQGLRLIYYSQIVNDFQKGDIAEGYSVSREKKESFPLTVTSAQKNPTAFYLCASSSPWDFTNTGELFFGEGSRLTVL.

The rearrangement uses TRBV10-2 and TRBJ1-1; D remains ambiguous. Germline loops: CDR1 WSHSY, CDR2 SAAADI. The CDR3 spans 14 residues. V shed 3 bases and J shed 0 bases, with 8 bases lying between them. The CDR3: CASSEISLNTEAFF. CDR3 in DNA: TGCGCCAGCAGTGAAATTAGCCTGAACACTGAAGCTTTCTTT.

The chain combines TRBV6-5 with TRBJ2-7; 11 nucleotides match TRBD1. Germline assignment: CDR1 MNHEY and CDR2 SVGAGI. Unmatched junction bases numbered 1, after V lost 4 bases and J lost 2 bases. There are 14 residues in the CDR3. This chain's CDR3 is CASSLGQGAYEQYF. The DNA for the CDR3 is TGTGCCAGCAGTTTGGGACAGGGGGCCTACGAGCAGTACTTC.